The present TCR beta chain was sequenced within a study of blood T cell repertoires in COVID-19. Looking at the study overall: Both acute and convalescent COVID-19 samples were obtained from the United States, Italy and Spain.

Germline-derived CDR1 and CDR2 are SEHNR and FQNEAQ (reference sequence). V was shortened by 5 bases and J by 0 bases, with 10 bases between the two germline ends. This CDR3 spans 14 amino acids. In the study's own analysis: Amplification of reference gene primers was used by the study to estimate nucleated cell counts. Clones were sequenced by immunoSEQ multiplex PCR, and TCRdb holds only the in-frame ones, with some missing. The V and J calls and clone size were taken over from that table, and D and trimming were inferred from the DNA. The data show hundreds of thousands of clones, roughly nine tenths seen once. In Seattle, patients joined the study during active infection and were tracked longitudinally.

The V and J genes are TRBV7-9 and TRBJ1-1; no firm D call. The specimen sequenced was peripheral blood. The sequence came from a man aged 18 to 30 with COVID-19, enrolled during active disease. The chain's CDR3 is CASSPQKLNTEAFF. CDR3 DNA sequence: TGTGCCAGCAGCCCCCAGAAGTTGAACACTGAAGCTTTCTTT.